This TCR beta chain was captured in a study of cytomegalovirus exposure and HLA in healthy donors. PCR was performed using 60 Vbeta and 13 Jbeta primers. TCRdb's copy holds only in-frame clones and misses some; the assay was immunoSEQ multiplex PCR. The data contain hundreds of thousands of clones, about 85% of them singletons. The CDR3 extends over 15 amino acids. Trimming took 6 bases from V and 13 from J; bases not matched to a gene: 17. CDR1 SNHLY and CDR2 FYNNEI come from the germline V gene. Each of the donors was a healthy bone marrow donor. These donors counted as nominally healthy when sampled, but unrecorded immune exposures were likely.

The clonotype was recovered from a girl aged 2 to 9 in good health and CMV-seronegative. This chain links TRBV2 with TRBJ1-2, with 10 nucleotides matching TRBD1. Source material: PBMCs. The CDR3 bases are TGTGCCAGCAGATGGGGACAGGGGCTAGGACCCCCTGGCACCTTC. Encoded protein: CASRWGQGLGPPGTF.